This TCR beta chain was found in a study of cytomegalovirus exposure and HLA in healthy donors. PCR used 60 Vbeta primers and 13 Jbeta primers. Assay used: immunoSEQ multiplex PCR; TCRdb lists only in-frame clones, some missing. The data hold about 180,000 clones, with almost 85% observed a single time. The receptor was derived from a man aged 30-40 years in good health and CMV-seronegative. The sequencing sample was made of PBMCs.

CDR3 residues: CATGGRFNEKLFF. DNA for the CDR3: TGTGCCACCGGGGGACGGTTTAATGAAAAACTGTTTTTT. This chain uses TRBV2 with TRBJ1-4; the D gene is possibly TRBD1 (5 bases). Germline CDR1 reads SNHLY; CDR2 reads FYNNEI. The CDR3 length is 13 residues. V shed 10 bases and J shed 4 bases, with 13 bases lying between them.